These T cell receptor beta chains were read from a single sample in a study of blood T cell repertoires in COVID-19. Only in-frame clones appear in the TCRdb table, and some are missing; sequencing was by immunoSEQ multiplex PCR. The data show hundreds of thousands of clones, more than 65% seen once. The sequenced sample was peripheral blood. The receptors originated from a woman of 80 years or more with acute or convalescent COVID-19. Each CDR3 is given without its conserved first and last residue. The order of the fields is J gene, D gene, CDR3 length, V gene, CDR3 protein. D genes are given only for firm matches.

j_gene: TRBJ2-5
d_gene: TRBD1
len: 12
v_gene: TRBV3-1/TRBV3-2
CDR3aa: ASSQTGGWETQY

j_gene: TRBJ1-1
d_gene: NA
len: 11
v_gene: TRBV7-3
CDR3aa: ASSLTWNTEAF

j_gene: TRBJ1-2
d_gene: TRBD1
len: 11
v_gene: TRBV7-9
CDR3aa: ASSLSGGYGYT

j_gene: TRBJ1-6
d_gene: TRBD1
len: 13
v_gene: TRBV24-1
CDR3aa: ATKIEGQNNSPLH

j_gene: TRBJ1-4
d_gene: NA
len: 11
v_gene: TRBV11-3
CDR3aa: ASSLSGNEKLF

j_gene: TRBJ2-3
d_gene: NA
len: 14
v_gene: TRBV5-1
CDR3aa: ASSLEGRVGTDTQY

j_gene: TRBJ1-2
d_gene: NA
len: 15
v_gene: TRBV4-2
CDR3aa: ASSQEGAGPSGYGYT

j_gene: TRBJ1-1
d_gene: TRBD1
len: 14
v_gene: TRBV27
CDR3aa: ASGDYRGLRNTEAF

j_gene: TRBJ1-4
d_gene: NA
len: 12
v_gene: TRBV19
CDR3aa: ASSIMAGNEKLF

j_gene: TRBJ2-2
d_gene: TRBD2
len: 13
v_gene: TRBV19
CDR3aa: ASRTSGGNTGELF